The clone carrying this TCR beta chain was seen a few times. Its antigen is not identified. Trimming took 0 bases from V and 10 from J, leaving 15 bases between them. Germline V gene data show CDR1 as LGHNA and CDR2 as YNFKEQ. The CDR3 totals 14 residues. As every portion of the isolated RNA was reverse transcribed, the sequencing read expressed TCRB transcripts. Generated by immunoSEQ multiplex PCR, the TCRdb table keeps only in-frame clones and is missing some. This sample yields about 150,000 clones, of which about 13% are seen a single time; approximately 1.3% belongs to the top ten. This sample was taken from a study of beta chain features in type 1 diabetes. Notes on the study in general: In the patient group, naive, central memory and Treg TCRB repertoires seemed more alike than in the healthy donor group. People with Type 1 diabetes carried modestly yet significantly shorter TCRB CDR3s in all four CD4+ subsets. There were fewer insertions and more deletions at the VDJ junctions of type 1 diabetes patients.

The authors sorted CD4+ naive, central memory, regulatory and stem cell-like memory cells via CD45RO/CCR7/CD25/CD127/CD95/CD27. The V and J genes are TRBV4-2 and TRBJ1-2, with D possibly being TRBD1 (6 bases). This sequence was found in a man aged 18 to 29 with type 1 diabetes. Sequenced material: central memory CD4+ T cells from blood. In DNA, the CDR3 is TGTGCCAGCAGCCAAGAACAGGGTACCTTGACCTACACCTTC. Amino acid sequence: CASSQEQGTLTYTF.